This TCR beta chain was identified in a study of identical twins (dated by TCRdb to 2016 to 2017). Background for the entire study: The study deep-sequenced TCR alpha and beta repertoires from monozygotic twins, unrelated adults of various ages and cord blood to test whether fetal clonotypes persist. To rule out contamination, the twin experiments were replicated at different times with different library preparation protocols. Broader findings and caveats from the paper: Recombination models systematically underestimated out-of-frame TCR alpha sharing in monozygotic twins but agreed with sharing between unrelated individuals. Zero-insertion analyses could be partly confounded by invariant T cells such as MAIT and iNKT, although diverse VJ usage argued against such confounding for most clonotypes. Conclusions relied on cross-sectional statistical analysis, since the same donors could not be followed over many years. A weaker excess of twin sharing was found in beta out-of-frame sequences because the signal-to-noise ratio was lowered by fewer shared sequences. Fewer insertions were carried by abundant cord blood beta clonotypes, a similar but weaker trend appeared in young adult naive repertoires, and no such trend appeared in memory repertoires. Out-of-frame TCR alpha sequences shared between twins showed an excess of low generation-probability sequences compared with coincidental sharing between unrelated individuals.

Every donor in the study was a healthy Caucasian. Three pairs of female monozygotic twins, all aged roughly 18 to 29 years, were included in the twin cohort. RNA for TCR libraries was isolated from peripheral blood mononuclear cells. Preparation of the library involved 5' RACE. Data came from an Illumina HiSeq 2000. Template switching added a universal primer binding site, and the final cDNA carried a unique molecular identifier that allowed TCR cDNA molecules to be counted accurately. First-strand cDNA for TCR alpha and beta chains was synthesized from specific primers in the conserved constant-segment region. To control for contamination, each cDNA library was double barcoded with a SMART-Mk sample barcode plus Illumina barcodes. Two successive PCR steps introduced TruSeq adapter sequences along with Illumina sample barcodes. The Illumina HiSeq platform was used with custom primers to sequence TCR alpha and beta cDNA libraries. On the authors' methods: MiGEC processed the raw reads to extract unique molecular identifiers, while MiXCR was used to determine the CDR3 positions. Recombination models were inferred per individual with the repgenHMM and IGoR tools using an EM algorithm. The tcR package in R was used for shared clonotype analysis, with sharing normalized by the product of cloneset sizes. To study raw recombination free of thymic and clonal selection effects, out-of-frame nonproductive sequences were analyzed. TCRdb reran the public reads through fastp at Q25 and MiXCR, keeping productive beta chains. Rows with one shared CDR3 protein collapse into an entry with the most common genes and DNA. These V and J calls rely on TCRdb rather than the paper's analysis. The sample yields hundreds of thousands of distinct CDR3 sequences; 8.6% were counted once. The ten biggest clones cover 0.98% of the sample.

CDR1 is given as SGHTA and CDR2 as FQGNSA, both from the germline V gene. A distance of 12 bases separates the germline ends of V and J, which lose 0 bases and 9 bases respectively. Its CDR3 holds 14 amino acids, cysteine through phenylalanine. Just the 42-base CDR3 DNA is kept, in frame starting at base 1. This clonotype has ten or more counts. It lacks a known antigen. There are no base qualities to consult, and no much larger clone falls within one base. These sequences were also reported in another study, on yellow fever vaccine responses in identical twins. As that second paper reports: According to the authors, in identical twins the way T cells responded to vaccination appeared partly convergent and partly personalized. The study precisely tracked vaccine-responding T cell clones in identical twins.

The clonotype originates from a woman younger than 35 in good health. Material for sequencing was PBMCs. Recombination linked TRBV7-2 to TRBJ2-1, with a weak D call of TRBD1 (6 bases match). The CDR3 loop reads CASSLADSYLEQFF. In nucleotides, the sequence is TGTGCCAGCAGCTTAGCGGACAGCTACCTTGAGCAGTTCTTC.